This paragraph covers one T cell receptor beta chain sequence. Its antigen is still unknown. Sequencing used immunoSEQ multiplex PCR; TCRdb keeps in-frame clones, though not all of them. The profile shows 25,000 to 35,000 clones, around 86% of them singletons. These data originate in a study of vaccination effects on CD4 cells after COVID-19. Study findings and constraints: Researchers reported few convalescent patients and no early post-infection timepoints in the study.

Germline CDR1 is SNHLY and CDR2 is FYNNEI. V lost 8 bases and J lost 4; bases outside the gene matches: 11. The CDR3 runs 15 residues. ViraFEST expansion of antigen-specific CD4+ T cells with viral peptide pools preceded sequencing. CD4+ T cell isolation took place after 10 days of culture. All participants had two doses of either the BNT162b2 or mRNA-1273 vaccine. The source material was CD4+ T cells from PBMCs cultured with SARS-CoV-2 spike peptides, sampled after COVID-19 vaccination. This chain joins TRBV2 and TRBJ1-5; 7 positions match TRBD1. The clonotype was recovered from a human donor who received a COVID-19 vaccine. Some clones in this sample may be carry-over from other donors' samples. CDR3 region: CASSIAAGGNQPQHF. CDR3 coding DNA: TGTGCCAGCTCCATAGCGGCAGGGGGGAATCAGCCCCAGCATTTT.